This record covers a single TCR beta chain. Its target is not known. The data were obtained in a study of blood T cells in healthy people across ages. CDR1 is SQVTM and CDR2 is ANQGSEA in the germline V gene. V lost 7 bases to trimming and J lost 8 bases; unmatched junction nucleotides: 7. CDR3 length: 13 amino acids. For the second PCR, which ran for about 6 to 11 cycles, a sample-barcoded 5' primer and a J-beta primer mix were used. TCRdb called the 5' RACE reads again in MiXCR, with one record for every CDR3 protein. Among about 1.4 million distinct CDR3 sequences listed, roughly 64% were seen once. Regarding the study as a whole: Strong correlation existed between TCR beta diversity and naive T cell percentage. Roughly linear declines in TCR beta diversity per million T cells occurred with age. Relative to aged donors, long-lived donors carried more naive CD4+ cells and displayed higher diversity.

The TCR originated in a man younger than 35 in good health. Sequencing used blood. The V call is TRBV29-1, the J call TRBJ1-4; 10 bases align to TRBD1. DNA of the CDR3: TGCAGCGCCATGGGGACAGGGGAAGAAAAACTGTTTTTT. Its protein product is CSAMGTGEEKLFF.